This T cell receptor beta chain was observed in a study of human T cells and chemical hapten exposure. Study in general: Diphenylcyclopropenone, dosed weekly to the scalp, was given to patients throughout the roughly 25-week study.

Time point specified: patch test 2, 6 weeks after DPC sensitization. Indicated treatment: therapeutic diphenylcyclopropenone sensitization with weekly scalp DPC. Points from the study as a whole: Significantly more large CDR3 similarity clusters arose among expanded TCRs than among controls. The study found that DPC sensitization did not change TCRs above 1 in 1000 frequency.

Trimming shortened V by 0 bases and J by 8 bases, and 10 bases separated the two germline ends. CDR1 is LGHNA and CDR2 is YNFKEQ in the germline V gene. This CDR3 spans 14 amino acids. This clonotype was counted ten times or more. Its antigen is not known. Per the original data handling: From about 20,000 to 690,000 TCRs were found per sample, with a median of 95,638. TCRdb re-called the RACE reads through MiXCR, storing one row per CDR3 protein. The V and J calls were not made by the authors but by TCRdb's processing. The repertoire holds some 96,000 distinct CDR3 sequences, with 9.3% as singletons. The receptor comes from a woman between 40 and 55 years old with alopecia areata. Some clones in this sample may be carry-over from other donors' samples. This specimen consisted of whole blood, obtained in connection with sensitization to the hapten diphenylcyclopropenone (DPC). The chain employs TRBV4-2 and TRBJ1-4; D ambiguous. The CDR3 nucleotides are TGTGCCAGCAGCCAAGACTTGGAGCGCGAAAAACTGTTTTTT. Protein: CASSQDLEREKLFF.